The rows below give T cell receptor beta chains drawn from one sample of a study of response to subunit inactivated influenza vaccine. MiXCR, run by TCRdb on the RT-PCR reads, gives a single entry per CDR3 protein. The sample gives a few hundred thousand distinct CDR3 sequences, about 15% of which show up once; around 10% is in the top ten. This specimen was PBMCs from blood, taken roughly 12 days after vaccination. These receptors were collected from a man over 45 who received an inactivated influenza vaccine. Each CDR3 is given with its conserved first and last residue. D genes are given only for firm matches. For some rows the clone size is stated as once, few or many, or as a class when expanded; others skip it.

CDR3: CASSLPLSGGSGEQFF
DNA: TGTGCCAGCTCACTTCCTCTTTCGGGGGGGTCTGGTGAGCAGTTCTTC
size: many
V: TRBV18
D: TRBD2
J: TRBJ2-1

CDR3: CASSVGTSGGRETQYF
DNA: TGTGCCAGCAGCGTCGGGACTAGCGGAGGTCGGGAGACCCAGTACTTC
size: few
V: TRBV7-8
D: TRBD2
J: TRBJ2-5

CDR3: CSVKPGLPYNEQFF
DNA: TGCAGTGTTAAGCCTGGACTCCCCTACAATGAGCAGTTCTTC
size: few
V: TRBV20-1
D: .
J: TRBJ2-1

CDR3: CASSLEFAYMNTEAFF
DNA: TGTGCCAGCAGTTTAGAGTTCGCCTACATGAACACTGAAGCTTTCTTT
size: .
V: TRBV12-3/TRBV12-4
D: .
J: TRBJ1-1

CDR3: CSVEDDYRAYNEQFF
DNA: TGCAGCGTTGAAGATGATTACAGGGCCTACAATGAGCAGTTCTTC
size: many
V: TRBV29-1
D: .
J: TRBJ2-1

CDR3: CASSLSSGLAGVGESYEQYF
DNA: TGTGCCAGCAGCTTAAGCTCGGGACTAGCGGGAGTAGGGGAATCCTACGAGCAGTACTTC
size: few
V: TRBV11-2
D: TRBD2
J: TRBJ2-7

CDR3: CASSLAHASEQYF
DNA: TGTGCCAGCAGCTTAGCTCACGCTAGCGAGCAGTACTTC
size: few
V: TRBV7-2
D: .
J: TRBJ2-7

CDR3: CASSLERTLVHNEQFF
DNA: TGTGCCAGCAGCTTAGAGAGGACCCTGGTCCACAATGAGCAGTTCTTC
size: many
V: TRBV7-2
D: .
J: TRBJ2-1

CDR3: CASSLAQDYEQYF
DNA: TGTGCCAGCAGCTTAGCGCAGGACTACGAGCAGTACTTC
size: many
V: TRBV5-1
D: .
J: TRBJ2-7

CDR3: CSASGRWDTQYF
DNA: TGCAGTGCTAGCGGGAGGTGGGATACGCAGTATTTT
size: few
V: TRBV20-1
D: TRBD2
J: TRBJ2-3

CDR3: CASSARGSDTQYF
DNA: TGTGCCAGCAGCGCACGGGGGTCAGATACGCAGTATTTT
size: .
V: TRBV2
D: .
J: TRBJ2-3

CDR3: CAWSGEGAITDTQYF
DNA: TGTGCCTGGAGTGGTGAAGGGGCGATCACAGATACGCAGTATTTT
size: .
V: TRBV30
D: .
J: TRBJ2-3

CDR3: CASSEVRGSNEKLFF
DNA: TGTGCCAGCAGTGAAGTCCGGGGGTCTAATGAAAAACTGTTTTTT
size: .
V: TRBV6-1
D: .
J: TRBJ1-4

CDR3: CSVGLRLGEQFF
DNA: TGCAGCGTCGGACTCAGGTTAGGTGAGCAGTTCTTC
size: few
V: TRBV29-1
D: .
J: TRBJ2-1

CDR3: CSAGQGTGELFF
DNA: TGCAGTGCCGGACAGGGGACCGGGGAGCTGTTTTTT
size: few
V: TRBV20-1
D: TRBD1
J: TRBJ2-2

CDR3: CSASQGSLEETQYF
DNA: TGCAGTGCTAGCCAAGGATCACTAGAAGAGACCCAGTACTTC
size: few
V: TRBV20-1
D: .
J: TRBJ2-5

CDR3: CASSRLPGGYAGELFF
DNA: TGTGCCAGCAGCCGTCTCCCGGGGGGGTACGCCGGGGAGCTGTTTTTT
size: .
V: TRBV14
D: TRBD2
J: TRBJ2-2

CDR3: CASSPWDAPGSGNTIYF
DNA: TGTGCCAGCAGCCCGTGGGATGCTCCCGGCTCTGGAAACACCATATATTTT
size: few
V: TRBV9
D: .
J: TRBJ1-3

CDR3: CAIKGTGIETQYF
DNA: TGTGCCATCAAAGGGACAGGGATAGAGACCCAGTACTTC
size: .
V: TRBV10-3
D: TRBD1
J: TRBJ2-5

CDR3: CASSLVGGINNEQFF
DNA: TGTGCCAGCAGTTTAGTGGGGGGAATCAACAATGAGCAGTTCTTC
size: .
V: TRBV27
D: .
J: TRBJ2-1

CDR3: CASSLDRARGRYEQYF
DNA: TGTGCCAGCAGCTTAGATCGCGCTAGGGGCCGCTACGAGCAGTACTTC
size: few
V: TRBV11-2
D: .
J: TRBJ2-7

CDR3: CASSLGKVSYNEQFF
DNA: TGTGCCAGCAGCTTAGGGAAGGTTTCCTACAATGAGCAGTTCTTC
size: few
V: TRBV11-3
D: .
J: TRBJ2-1

CDR3: CAILGPGAEQYF
DNA: TGTGCCATCCTGGGACCTGGGGCCGAGCAGTACTTC
size: few
V: TRBV28
D: .
J: TRBJ2-7

CDR3: CATSYPGGRNEQFF
DNA: TGTGCCACTTCCTATCCCGGAGGGAGAAATGAGCAGTTCTTC
size: .
V: TRBV10-3
D: .
J: TRBJ2-1

CDR3: CASSQDTGAGNTIYF
DNA: TGTGCCAGCAGCCAAGATACAGGGGCAGGAAACACCATATATTTT
size: many
V: TRBV4-2
D: TRBD1
J: TRBJ1-3

CDR3: CASSGATVGREAFF
DNA: TGCGCCAGCAGCGGGGCAACGGTTGGAAGGGAAGCTTTCTTT
size: .
V: TRBV5-1
D: .
J: TRBJ1-1

CDR3: CSGTGGYGYTF
DNA: TGCAGCGGCACAGGGGGATATGGCTACACCTTC
size: few
V: TRBV29-1
D: TRBD1
J: TRBJ1-2

CDR3: CSATLGSNQPQHF
DNA: TGCAGTGCTACCCTGGGTAGCAATCAGCCCCAGCATTTT
size: few
V: TRBV20-1
D: .
J: TRBJ1-5

CDR3: CASRPSWTADNSPLHF
DNA: TGTGCCAGCAGACCCTCTTGGACAGCGGATAATTCACCCCTCCACTTT
size: .
V: TRBV6-2/TRBV6-3
D: .
J: TRBJ1-6

CDR3: CASSLASGAPEPLFF
DNA: TGCGCCAGCAGCTTGGCGTCTGGTGCGCCGGAGCCACTGTTTTTT
size: .
V: TRBV5-1
D: .
J: TRBJ1-4

CDR3: CASGTVPGQGAYGELFF
DNA: TGTGCCAGCGGTACCGTACCGGGACAGGGTGCTTACGGGGAGCTGTTTTTT
size: .
V: TRBV7-9
D: TRBD1
J: TRBJ2-2

CDR3: CATSRDRQGQETQYF
DNA: TGTGCCACCAGCAGAGATCGACAGGGACAAGAGACCCAGTACTTC
size: many
V: TRBV15
D: TRBD1
J: TRBJ2-5

CDR3: CASSAGTGLNEKLFF
DNA: TGTGCCAGCAGTGCCGGGACAGGCCTTAATGAAAAACTGTTTTTT
size: .
V: TRBV6-1
D: TRBD1
J: TRBJ1-4

CDR3: CASSFTSGHNEQFF
DNA: TGCGCCAGCAGCTTTACTAGCGGACACAATGAGCAGTTCTTC
size: few
V: TRBV5-1
D: TRBD2
J: TRBJ2-1

CDR3: CASSPLMNTEAFF
DNA: TGTGCCAGCAGTCCCCTAATGAACACTGAAGCTTTCTTT
size: .
V: TRBV7-9
D: .
J: TRBJ1-1